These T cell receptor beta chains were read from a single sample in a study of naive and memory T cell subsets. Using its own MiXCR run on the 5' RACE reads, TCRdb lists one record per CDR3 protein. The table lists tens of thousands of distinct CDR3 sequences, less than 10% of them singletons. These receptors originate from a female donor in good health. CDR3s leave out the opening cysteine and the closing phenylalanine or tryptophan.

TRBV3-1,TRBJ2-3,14,ASSPNRGLRADTQY
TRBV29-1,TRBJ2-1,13,SVIEVDFTYNEQF
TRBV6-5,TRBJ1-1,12,ASSSTGTNTEAF
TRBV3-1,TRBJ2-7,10,ASSQDSRRQY
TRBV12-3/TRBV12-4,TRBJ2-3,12,ASSTESHTDTQY
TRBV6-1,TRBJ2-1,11,ASSELTYNEQF
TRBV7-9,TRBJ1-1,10,ASSLTLMGAF
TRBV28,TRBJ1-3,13,ASSAGRDSGNTIY
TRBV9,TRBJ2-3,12,ASSEDRYTDTQY
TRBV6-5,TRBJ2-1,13,ASSTRTSGINEQF
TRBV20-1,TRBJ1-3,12,SARTPISGNTIY
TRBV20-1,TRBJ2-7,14,SAMTGEASSYYEQY
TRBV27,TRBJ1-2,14,ASGSGGRPVNYGYT
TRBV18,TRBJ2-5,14,ASSPPGLAGGQTQY
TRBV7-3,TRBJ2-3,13,ASSFDRDSTDTQY
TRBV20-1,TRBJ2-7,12,SARVAGSRDEQY
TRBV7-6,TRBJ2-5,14,ASSFSSGAMGETQY
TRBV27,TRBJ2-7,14,ASSFNSGTGRYEQY
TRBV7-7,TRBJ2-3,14,ASSSALGSGTDTQY
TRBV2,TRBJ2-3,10,ASRGRTDTQY
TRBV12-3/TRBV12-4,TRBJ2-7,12,ASSLRDSPYEQY
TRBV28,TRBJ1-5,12,ASSLRTGFQPQH
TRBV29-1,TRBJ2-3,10,SADLFVDTQY
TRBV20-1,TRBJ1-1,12,SGHRGRFGTEAF
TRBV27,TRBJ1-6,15,ASSLSPLRGNNSPLH
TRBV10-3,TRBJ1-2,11,AIRENRVYGYT
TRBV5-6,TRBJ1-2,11,ASSLNGGYGYT
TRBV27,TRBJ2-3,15,ASSPYRSGSVTDTQY
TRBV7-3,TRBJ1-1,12,ASSLSPGYTEAF
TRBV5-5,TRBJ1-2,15,ASSSYEATTSNYGYT
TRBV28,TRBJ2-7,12,ASSLTPLSYEQY
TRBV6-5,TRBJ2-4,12,ASSYSGLQNIQY
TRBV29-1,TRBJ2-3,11,SAEGRSTDTQY
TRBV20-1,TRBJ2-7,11,SASGQGSYEQY
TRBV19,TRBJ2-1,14,ASSIALAGPYNEQF
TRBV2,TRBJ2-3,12,ASKGERGTDTQY
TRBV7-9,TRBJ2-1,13,ASSPGTSGGNEQF
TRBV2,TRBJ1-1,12,ASSVGQGSTEAF
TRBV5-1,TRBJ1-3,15,ASSLGTGASSGNTIY
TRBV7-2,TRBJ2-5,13,ASSLARAGLQTQY
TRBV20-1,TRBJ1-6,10,SAKDSNSPLH
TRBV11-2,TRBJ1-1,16,ASSPYRPAAGMGTEAF
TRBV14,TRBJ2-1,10,ASSLGPIEQF
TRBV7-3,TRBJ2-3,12,ASSLGTGTDTQY
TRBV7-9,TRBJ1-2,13,ASSLGIAGVYGYT
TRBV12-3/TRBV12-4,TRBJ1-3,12,ASSSQGSGNTIY
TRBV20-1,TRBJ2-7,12,SASRQGGSYEQY
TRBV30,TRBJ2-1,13,AWRDGPGSYNEQF